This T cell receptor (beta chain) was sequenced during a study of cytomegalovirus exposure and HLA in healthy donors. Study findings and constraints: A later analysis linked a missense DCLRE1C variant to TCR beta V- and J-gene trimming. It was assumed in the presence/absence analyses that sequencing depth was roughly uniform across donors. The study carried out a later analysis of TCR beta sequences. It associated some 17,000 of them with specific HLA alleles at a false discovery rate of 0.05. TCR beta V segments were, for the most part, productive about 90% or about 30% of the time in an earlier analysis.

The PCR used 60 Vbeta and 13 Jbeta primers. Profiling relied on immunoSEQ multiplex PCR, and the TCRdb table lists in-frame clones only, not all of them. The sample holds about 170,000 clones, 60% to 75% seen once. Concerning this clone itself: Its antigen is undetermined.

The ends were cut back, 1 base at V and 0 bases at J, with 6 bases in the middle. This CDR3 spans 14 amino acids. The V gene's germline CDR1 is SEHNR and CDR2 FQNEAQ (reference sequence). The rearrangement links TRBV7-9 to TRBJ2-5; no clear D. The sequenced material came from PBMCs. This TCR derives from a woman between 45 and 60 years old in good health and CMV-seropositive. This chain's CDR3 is CASSLEADQETQYF. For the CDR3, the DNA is TGTGCCAGCAGCTTAGAGGCGGACCAAGAGACCCAGTACTTC.